The clone carrying this TCR beta chain was observed a handful of times. These data are taken from a study of cytomegalovirus exposure and HLA in healthy donors. The junction had 4 bases not matched to a gene; V was cut back by 5 bases and J by 3 bases. In germline, CDR1 is MNHEY, CDR2 SVGAGI. The CDR3 sequence is 14 residues long. PCR employed 60 Vbeta and 13 Jbeta primers. The table came from immunoSEQ multiplex PCR; TCRdb's copy has only in-frame clones and leaves some out. The sample holds hundreds of thousands of clones, over 60% seen once. This receptor was taken from a male donor in good health and CMV-seronegative. This chain links TRBV6-5 with TRBJ1-2; TRBD1 agrees at 9 bases. Sequenced input: PBMCs. The CDR3 region is CASSHRGQDYGYTF. The DNA of the CDR3 is TGTGCCAGCAGTCACAGGGGGCAGGACTATGGCTACACCTTC.